A single sample gave rise to the 17 T cell receptor beta chains below, sequenced in a study of blood T cell repertoires in COVID-19. Assay used: immunoSEQ multiplex PCR; TCRdb lists only in-frame clones, some missing. Of 150,000 or so clones in the sample, 87% were seen once. The sample comprised peripheral blood. The receptor source for this set is a woman aged 50 to 60 with acute or convalescent COVID-19.

The chain carries TRBV5-8 and TRBJ1-2, with 8 bases aligning to TRBD1. Germline CDR1 reads SGHTS; CDR2 reads YDEGEE. V was pared by 2 bases and J by 4 bases, with 10 bases of the junction left unmatched. This CDR3 has 16 amino acids. The CDR3 reads CASSFGRGQEVYGYTF. As DNA, the CDR3 is TGTGCCAGCAGCTTTGGTAGGGGACAGGAGGTCTATGGCTACACCTTC.

The rearrangement joins TRBV6-2 or TRBV6-3 to TRBJ2-2, with 9 bases identical to TRBD1. CDR1 and CDR2 (germline): MNHEY, SVGEGT. The CDR3 runs to 15 residues. J gave up 3 bases and V 7 bases, and 6 bases lay outside the gene matches. CDR3 nucleotide sequence: TGTGCCAGCAACCCGGGACAGGGCTACACCGGGGAGCTGTTTTTT. This encodes CASNPGQGYTGELFF.

The chain carries TRBV18 and TRBJ1-4; 8 positions agree with TRBD1. CDR3 length equals 14 residues. CDR1 and CDR2 from the germline V gene are KGHSH and LQKENI. J lost 2 bases, V lost 6 bases, and 2 bases had no gene match. The CDR3 sequence is CASSGTGTNEKLFF. The DNA of the CDR3 is TGTGCCAGCTCTGGGACAGGCACTAATGAAAAACTGTTTTTT.

The chain recombines TRBV30 with TRBJ1-5; 11 bases fit TRBD1. The trim removed 3 bases at V and 6 bases at J, leaving 7 bases unmatched. This CDR3 has 15 amino acids. Germline V gives CDR1 GTSNPN, CDR2 SVGIG (reference sequence). This chain's CDR3 is CAWRPAGQGGQPQHF. CDR3 bases: TGTGCCTGGAGACCTGCGGGACAGGGGGGTCAGCCCCAGCATTTT. The variable domain in full, completed from reference TRBV30 and TRBJ1-5, reads SQTIHQWPATLVQPVGSPLSLECTVEGTSNPNLYWYRQAAGRGLQLLFYSVGIGQISSEVPQNLSASRPQDRQFILSSKKLLLSDSGFYLCAWRPAGQGGQPQHFGDGTRLSIL.

The chain carries TRBV18 and TRBJ2-1; 15 nucleotides align to TRBD2. Trimming cost V 0 bases and J 10 bases; bases outside gene matches: 4. The CDR3 loop spans 16 amino acids. Germline-derived CDR1 and CDR2 are KGHSH and LQKENI. The CDR3 loop reads CASSPPGLAGGGEQFF. CDR3 DNA sequence: TGTGCCAGCTCACCACCGGGACTAGCGGGGGGTGGGGAGCAGTTCTTC.

CDR3 loop: CATCGDSSNEQFF. For the CDR3, the DNA is TGTGCCACCTGCGGGGACTCGAGCAATGAGCAGTTCTTC. The V and J genes are TRBV24-1 and TRBJ2-1; TRBD2 might be the D (6 bases). The CDR3 loop spans 13 amino acids. V was trimmed by 9 bases and J by 6 bases, leaving 14 bases between them. The germline V gene encodes CDR1 KGHDR and CDR2 SFDVKD.

The chain links TRBV5-4 to TRBJ2-5, with TRBD2 matching over 11 bases. Germline V gene data show CDR1 as SGHNT and CDR2 as YYREEE (reference sequence). This CDR3 contains 16 residues. V was pared by 1 base and J by 4 bases, with 6 bases of the junction left unmatched. The CDR3 region is CASSLMGLAVIETQYF. The CDR3, as DNA: TGTGCCAGCAGCTTGATGGGACTAGCGGTAATAGAGACCCAGTACTTC.

The V call is TRBV21-1, the J call TRBJ2-5; the D call in the table, TRBD1, was not verified against the DNA. TRBV21-1 is classified as a pseudogene. The CDR3 sequence is 20 residues long. In DNA form, the CDR3 reads TGTGCCAGCAGCGCCAGTACCGACCGGGACACCCACCCCGAACCGGAGACCCAGTACTTC. It specifies CASSASTDRDTHPEPETQYF.

This sequence joins TRBV25-1 and TRBJ1-1, with D unclear. Trimming removed 4 bases from V and 1 base from J, with 7 bases in between. The CDR3 sequence is 13 residues long. From germline, CDR1 is MGHDK and CDR2 SYGVNS. CDR3 in amino acids: CASSVSWNTEAFF. The DNA of the CDR3 is TGTGCCAGCAGTGTTTCTTGGAACACTGAAGCTTTCTTT.

The chain uses TRBV3-1 (or the pseudogene TRBV3-2) and TRBJ1-2; maybe TRBD1 (5 bases). This CDR3 has 15 residues. Trimming took 0 bases from V and 3 from J, leaving 11 bases between them. Germline CDR1 is LGHDT and CDR2 is YNNKEL (reference sequence). Here the CDR3 reads CASSQDQAGYYGYTF. Here the CDR3 DNA reads TGTGCCAGCAGCCAAGATCAGGCAGGGTACTATGGCTACACCTTC.

The rearrangement links TRBV11-2 to TRBJ2-1; 7 bases agree with TRBD1. J gave up 7 bases and V 4 bases, and 13 bases lay outside the gene matches. The germline CDR1 and CDR2 sequences are SGHAT and FQNNGV. The CDR3 sequence is 16 residues long. The CDR3 reads CASSSPRDSRGNEQFF. DNA of the CDR3: TGTGCCAGCAGCTCCCCCCGGGACAGTCGTGGGAATGAGCAGTTCTTC.

This clone appeared a few times. This chain uses TRBV7-9 with TRBJ1-2; 11 positions match TRBD1. The junction had 12 bases not matched to a gene; V was cut back by 8 bases and J by 1 base. CDR1 and CDR2 (germline): SEHNR, FQNEAQ (reference sequence). The CDR3 length is 17 residues. CDR3 region: CASGRRTGGGSNYGYTF. The CDR3 coding sequence is TGTGCCAGCGGTCGAAGGACAGGGGGCGGGAGTAACTATGGCTACACCTTC.

The V and J genes are TRBV3-1 (or the pseudogene TRBV3-2) and TRBJ1-4, with 8 nucleotides matching TRBD1. Per germline, CDR1 LGHDT and CDR2 YNNKEL (reference sequence). The CDR3 loop spans 15 amino acids. After removal of 4 bases from V and 10 bases from J, the junction contained 11 bases not matched to a gene. CDR3 residues: CASSPNWTGRVKLFF. The CDR3 DNA sequence: TGTGCCAGCAGCCCTAACTGGACAGGGAGAGTAAAACTGTTTTTT.

This clone has only a few counts. This chain links TRBV5-1 with TRBJ2-1, with 9 bases lining up with TRBD2. Germline V gene lookup returns CDR1 SGHRS and CDR2 YFSETQ. CDR3 size: 15 residues. After removal of 4 bases from V and 2 bases from J, the junction contained 4 bases not matched to a gene. The CDR3 nucleotides read TGCGCCAGCAGCCCAGGGACTAGCCCCTACAATGAGCAGTTCTTC. Translated, it gives CASSPGTSPYNEQFF.

This rearrangement joins TRBV12-3 or TRBV12-4 to TRBJ1-5, with D maybe TRBD1 (5 bases). V was trimmed by 0 bases and J by 7 bases, leaving 7 bases between them. This CDR3 comprises 13 residues. This CDR3 is CASSLAQGQPQHF. CDR3 nucleotides: TGTGCCAGCAGTTTAGCGCAGGGACAGCCCCAGCATTTT.

V gene TRBV7-2 combines with J gene TRBJ1-5, with no clear D. This CDR3 spans 13 amino acids. The germline V and J ends were trimmed by 0 bases and 5 bases, with 5 bases remaining between them. From germline, CDR1 is SGHTA and CDR2 FQGNSA. The CDR3 nucleotides are TGTGCCAGCAGCTTAGCGAGAGATCAGCCCCAGCATTTT. Amino acids: CASSLARDQPQHF.

The CDR3 DNA is TGTGCCATGAGCCGTGGACAGGGCCAATCACCCCTCCACTTT. Translating gives CAMSRGQGQSPLHF. V usage is TRBV10-3 and J usage is TRBJ1-6; TRBD1 aligns across 8 bases. V dropped 9 bases and J dropped 10; count of bases not matched to a gene: 11. The CDR3 spans 14 residues. Germline V CDR1 and CDR2: ENHRY, SYGVKD.